This T cell receptor (beta chain) was sequenced during a study of OX40 agonist ivuxolimab in advanced cancers. Background for the entire study: Ivuxolimab, which targeted the costimulatory receptor OX40 (CD134), was an agonistic, fully human IgG2 monoclonal antibody. Intravenous ivuxolimab was administered to patients every 2 weeks at six dose levels: 0.01, 0.1, 0.3, 1.5, 3 and 10 mg/kg. Of the roughly 50 dose-escalation patients, hepatocellular carcinoma was present in around 20, melanoma in approximately 15, renal cell carcinoma in 9 and head and neck cancer in 9. A male proportion of roughly 80% and a mean age of approximately 55 years, ranging from 23 to 79, were recorded for the dose-escalation cohort. Patients were allowed to have had prior anti-PD-1, anti-PD-L1 or anti-CTLA-4 therapy, and 30% to 50% of the dose-escalation patients had previously received checkpoint inhibitors. Partial responses were achieved by three dose-escalation patients, of whom one had hepatocellular carcinoma and two had cutaneous melanoma. Peripheral TCRbeta sequencing aimed to test whether ivuxolimab altered TCR sequence diversity and caused clonal T-cell expansion. The paper covers the monotherapy dose-escalation part of the phase I ivuxolimab trial, which included N ≈ 52 patients.

Patients with autoimmune disease history or receiving systemic immunosuppression were excluded from the trial. Peripheral blood for TCR sequencing was collected from all dose cohorts at baseline, on cycle 4 day 1, and on cycle 7 day 1. The samples were drawn from a first-in-human, open-label, multicenter phase I dose-escalation trial of ivuxolimab. Adults with locally advanced or metastatic melanoma, renal cell carcinoma, hepatocellular carcinoma or head and neck squamous cell carcinoma were enrolled in the trial. Before TCR sequencing, CD4+ T cells and CD8+ T cells from peripheral blood were sorted into separate populations. To sequence the TCRbeta CDR3 region, genomic DNA was isolated from the sorted cells. The immunoSEQ Assay was used to sequence the TCRbeta CDR3 regions. This is the immuneACCESS table as TCRdb keeps it, with only in-frame sequences that have V and J called. A part of the clones is gone; compared with another copy, unresolved V genes explain less than half, and the rest is unexplained. This sample gives tens of thousands of clones in total; roughly 85% of them show up just once. Over 3.5% of the sample belongs to the ten largest clones.

What the research found in general, with its limitations: The antigen specificity of the clonally expanded peripheral T cells was not determined. In partial responders in the 0.1-3.0 mg/kg groups, normalized peripheral clonal expansion was found to be among the lowest, especially among CD8+ T cells. At doses of 0.1 to 3.0 mg/kg, clonal expansion of both CD4+ and CD8+ T cells in blood was seen between baseline and week 6. Low levels of normalized T-cell clonal expansion were also seen in some patients who did not respond. After ivuxolimab, CD8+ T cells had more expanded clones than CD4+ T cells on average.

Including cysteine and phenylalanine, the CDR3 has 13 amino acids. Only the CDR3 region is kept as DNA, spanning 39 bases read in frame from base 1. V is pared back by 5 bases and J by 1 base, with 8 bases lying between the germline termini. CDR1 and CDR2 are read off the germline V gene as SNHLY and FYNNEI. In the case of this clone: The specificity of this receptor is unknown. Base qualities are not recorded, but no much larger clone differs from it by a single base.

The V and J genes are TRBV2 and TRBJ1-2; the best D guess is TRBD1, with 6 bases matching. The TCR comes from an adult with an advanced solid tumor such as melanoma, head and neck, liver or kidney cancer. The source was CD4+ or CD8+ T cells sorted from blood, collected in a trial of the OX40 agonist ivuxolimab. At the DNA level, the sequence is TGTGCCAGCAGTTGGACAGATAACTATGGCTACACCTTC. Its product reads: CASSWTDNYGYTF.